The clone carrying this TCR beta chain has a count of ten or more. The data were obtained in a study of T cells in Graves' hyperthyroidism and ophthalmopathy. Trimming pared 5 bases from V and 6 bases from J, leaving 22 bases between. Germline V gene data show CDR1 as MNHNS and CDR2 as SASEGT. The CDR3 has 16 amino acids. TCR beta CDR3 region amplification was performed from RNA transcripts. TCR CDR3 underwent first-round RT-PCR with the HTBI primer set. Each CDR3 protein gets one entry after TCRdb re-called the multiplex PCR reads with MiXCR. Counted here are around 540,000 distinct CDR3 sequences, roughly 16% occurring once; the ten biggest clones make up less than 30%.

This chain links TRBV6-1 with TRBJ1-1, with D perhaps matching TRBD1 (6 bases). This TCR derives from a woman aged 25 to 39 with Graves' ophthalmopathy. The sequencing input was blood. The CDR3, as DNA: TGTGCCAGCAGTAAAAGAGGGGGACCCCGAGTAGCTGAAGCTTTCTTT. Protein product: CASSKRGGPRVAEAFF.